Given below is one TCR beta chain in context. The sample originates from a study of control samples from healthy donors and cancer patients. The repertoire was sequenced with immunoSEQ multiplex PCR; TCRdb's copy has only in-frame clones and lacks some. This sample has about 130,000 clones; around 94% occur once, and the top ten carry about 14%. In germline, CDR1 is MNHEY, CDR2 SVGAGI. The CDR3 loop spans 13 amino acids. V gave up 6 bases and J gave up 5 bases, with 11 bases separating them. The genes are TRBV6-5 and TRBJ2-1; possibly TRBD1 for D (5 bases). The sample was PBMCs. This TCR was sampled from a man aged 55 to 70 with colorectal cancer. Here the CDR3 DNA reads TGTGCCAGCAGAAAGGGGTTTCACAATGAGCAGTTCTTC. Residues: CASRKGFHNEQFF.